This is a list of T cell receptor beta chains from one sample in a study of shared clonotypes between healthy human individuals. TCRdb's copy holds only in-frame clones and misses some; the assay was immunoSEQ multiplex PCR. The sample consists of around 980,000 clones, approximately 80% of them appearing once. Specimen: memory CD4+ T cells from PBMCs. The receptors derive from a man between 18 and 35 years old in good health. Some clones in this sample may be carry-over from other donors' samples. The CDR3 runs from the conserved cysteine through the conserved F or W. The D gene is left open where the match is weak. Clone size is stated in some rows and not others, as once, few, many or a class when expanded.

D: .
size: .
V: TRBV25-1
length: 13
J: TRBJ1-2
DNA: TGTGCCAGCAGCGCGGCTTCAAACTATGGCTACACCTTC
CDR3: CASSAASNYGYTF

D: .
size: .
V: TRBV7-3
length: 15
J: TRBJ2-1
DNA: TGTGCCAGCAGCTTAACAGGGGACTCCTACAATGAGCAGTTCTTC
CDR3: CASSLTGDSYNEQFF

D: .
size: .
V: TRBV9
length: 15
J: TRBJ1-1
DNA: TGTGCCAGCAGCGTAGAAGCGTCTTGGGACACTGAAGCTTTCTTT
CDR3: CASSVEASWDTEAFF

D: .
size: once
V: TRBV4-1
length: 14
J: TRBJ1-2
DNA: TGCGCCAGCAACGCAGGGTGGGGTAACTATGGCTACACCTTC
CDR3: CASNAGWGNYGYTF

D: .
size: once
V: TRBV7-2
length: 14
J: TRBJ1-3
DNA: TGTGCCAGCAGCTTAAGTACCTCTGGAAACACCATATATTTT
CDR3: CASSLSTSGNTIYF

D: TRBD1
size: .
V: TRBV5-1
length: 14
J: TRBJ1-4
DNA: TGCGCCAGCAGCGGAGGGGGCGCCGAAGAAAAACTGTTTTTT
CDR3: CASSGGGAEEKLFF

D: TRBD1
size: .
V: TRBV6-6
length: 14
J: TRBJ1-2
DNA: TGTGCCAGCAGCGCCCCGGACAGGGACGGCGGCTACACCTTC
CDR3: CASSAPDRDGGYTF

D: .
size: .
V: TRBV7-6
length: 15
J: TRBJ1-5
DNA: TGTGCCAGCAGCCTCTTCGGGGGGGGGAGCCAGCCCCAGCATTTT
CDR3: CASSLFGGGSQPQHF

D: .
size: .
V: TRBV6-4
length: 14
J: TRBJ1-1
DNA: TGTGCCAGCAGTGACTCGTGGAGGGAGACTGAAGCTTTCTTT
CDR3: CASSDSWRETEAFF

D: TRBD1
size: few
V: TRBV7-2
length: 13
J: TRBJ1-2
DNA: TGTGCCAGCAGCCCCCGGACAGGGGGAGGCTACACCTTC
CDR3: CASSPRTGGGYTF

D: .
size: .
V: TRBV9
length: 15
J: TRBJ1-2
DNA: TGTGCCAGCAGCTCCCCGGCCGGCCCCAACTATGGCTACACCTTC
CDR3: CASSSPAGPNYGYTF

D: TRBD1
size: .
V: TRBV2
length: 16
J: TRBJ2-6
DNA: TGTGCCAGCATAGGGACAGGAAACTCTGGGGCCAACGTCCTGACTTTC
CDR3: CASIGTGNSGANVLTF

D: TRBD1
size: .
V: TRBV4-3
length: 14
J: TRBJ1-1
DNA: TGCGCCAGCAGCCAAGCCAGGAGGGGGCCCGAAGCTTTCTTT
CDR3: CASSQARRGPEAFF

D: TRBD1
size: .
V: TRBV5-5
length: 15
J: TRBJ2-3
DNA: TGTGCCAGCAGCTCAGGGGACAGGGGGCTTAATACGCAGTATTTT
CDR3: CASSSGDRGLNTQYF

D: .
size: once
V: TRBV27
length: 14
J: TRBJ1-5
DNA: TGTGCCAGCAGTTTTGGGGCAGGCTCTCAGCCCCAGCATTTT
CDR3: CASSFGAGSQPQHF

D: .
size: .
V: TRBV6-1
length: 14
J: TRBJ2-1
DNA: TGTGCCAGCAGTGAAGTCGACCTCTACAATGAGCAGTTCTTC
CDR3: CASSEVDLYNEQFF

D: .
size: .
V: TRBV28
length: 13
J: TRBJ1-2
DNA: TGTGCCAGCAGTGAGGGACCGCAGTATGGCTACACCTTC
CDR3: CASSEGPQYGYTF

D: TRBD2
size: once
V: TRBV6-1
length: 14
J: TRBJ2-7
DNA: TGTGCCAGCACTTTAGCGGGAGGCTCCTACGAGCAGTACTTC
CDR3: CASTLAGGSYEQYF

D: .
size: .
V: TRBV5-4
length: 15
J: TRBJ2-3
DNA: TGTGCCAGCAGCTTGGGGGGATTAGGCACAGATACGCAGTATTTT
CDR3: CASSLGGLGTDTQYF

D: TRBD1
size: many
V: TRBV10-3
length: 14
J: TRBJ1-1
DNA: TGTGCCATCAGTGGGGGACAGGCCAGGACTGAAGCTTTCTTT
CDR3: CAISGGQARTEAFF

D: TRBD1
size: .
V: TRBV7-3
length: 16
J: TRBJ1-1
DNA: TGTGCCAGCAGCTTATTTCACAGGGGGGGAAACACTGAAGCTTTCTTT
CDR3: CASSLFHRGGNTEAFF

D: TRBD1
size: .
V: TRBV7-9
length: 13
J: TRBJ2-7
DNA: TGTGCCAGCAGCTCGACCACAGGGGACGAGCAGTACTTC
CDR3: CASSSTTGDEQYF

D: TRBD2
size: .
V: TRBV5-1
length: 16
J: TRBJ2-5
DNA: TGCGCCAGCAGACCTACTAGCGGTAGGCGGCAAGAGACCCAGTACTTC
CDR3: CASRPTSGRRQETQYF

D: .
size: .
V: TRBV30
length: 11
J: TRBJ2-7
DNA: TGTGCCTGGGGAGGACTATACGAGCAGTACTTC
CDR3: CAWGGLYEQYF

D: TRBD2
size: .
V: TRBV5-1
length: 15
J: TRBJ2-7
DNA: TGCGCCAGCACCCCCCGGACTAGCGGGCCCTACGAGCAGTACTTC
CDR3: CASTPRTSGPYEQYF

D: TRBD1
size: few
V: TRBV5-1
length: 16
J: TRBJ2-7
DNA: TGCGCCAGCAGCTTGGCGGGTAGGACAGGGTCCTACGAGCAGTACTTC
CDR3: CASSLAGRTGSYEQYF

D: TRBD1
size: few
V: TRBV28
length: 12
J: TRBJ1-1
DNA: TGTGCCAGTAGGTCAGGGGGCAGTGTGGCTTTCTTT
CDR3: CASRSGGSVAFF

D: .
size: once
V: TRBV30
length: 12
J: TRBJ2-1
DNA: TGTGCCTGGAGTCCCGGGGCCGGTGAGCAGTTCTTC
CDR3: CAWSPGAGEQFF

D: .
size: many
V: TRBV28
length: 13
J: TRBJ2-7
DNA: TGTGCCAGCAGCTCAGGACACTCCTACGAGCAGTACTTC
CDR3: CASSSGHSYEQYF

D: .
size: .
V: TRBV29-1
length: 16
J: TRBJ1-2
DNA: TGCAGCGTTGGAGATAGTCGGGACCAGGTGTTCGGTGGCTACACCTTC
CDR3: CSVGDSRDQVFGGYTF

D: TRBD1
size: once
V: TRBV2
length: 14
J: TRBJ1-5
DNA: TGTGCCAGCAGGGAACGGGACAGGGGTCAGCCCCAGCATTTT
CDR3: CASRERDRGQPQHF

D: .
size: .
V: TRBV27
length: 15
J: TRBJ1-4
DNA: TGTGCCAGCAGCCCCAGGGACGGCAGGAGAGAAAAACTGTTTTTT
CDR3: CASSPRDGRREKLFF

D: .
size: few
V: TRBV7-8
length: 15
J: TRBJ1-5
DNA: TGTGCCAGCAGCTTCTCTAACAACAGAAATCAGCCCCAGCATTTT
CDR3: CASSFSNNRNQPQHF

D: TRBD1
size: once
V: TRBV2
length: 15
J: TRBJ2-5
DNA: TGTGCCAGCAGCCTACAGGGGGTGAATCAAGAGACCCAGTACTTC
CDR3: CASSLQGVNQETQYF

D: TRBD2
size: few
V: TRBV7-9
length: 13
J: TRBJ2-7
DNA: TGTGCCAGCAGCTGGACTAGCGCCTACGAGCAGTACTTC
CDR3: CASSWTSAYEQYF

D: .
size: .
V: TRBV4-2
length: 14
J: TRBJ2-3
DNA: TGTGCCAGCAGCCAAGGGGTTTTGCGGGATACGCAGTATTTT
CDR3: CASSQGVLRDTQYF

D: TRBD2
size: .
V: TRBV28
length: 16
J: TRBJ2-7
DNA: TGTGCCAGCAGTTTTCTAGCGGGAGGACTTTCCTACGAGCAGTACTTC
CDR3: CASSFLAGGLSYEQYF

D: TRBD2
size: .
V: TRBV4-1
length: 14
J: TRBJ2-7
DNA: TGCGCCAGCAGCTCTAGCGGGTACTCCTACGAGCAGTACTTC
CDR3: CASSSSGYSYEQYF

D: .
size: .
V: TRBV28
length: 16
J: TRBJ2-7
DNA: TGTGCCAGCAGTCCAACACAGGGTGGGCATGCCTACGAGCAGTACTTC
CDR3: CASSPTQGGHAYEQYF

D: .
size: .
V: TRBV28
length: 13
J: TRBJ1-2
DNA: TGTGCCAGCAGTTTATTTGCCCAGGGGGGCTACACCTTC
CDR3: CASSLFAQGGYTF

D: .
size: .
V: TRBV6-5
length: 15
J: TRBJ1-2
DNA: TGTGCCAGCAGTTACTCGAACAGGGCAGACTATGGCTACACCTTC
CDR3: CASSYSNRADYGYTF

D: TRBD1
size: once
V: TRBV29-1
length: 15
J: TRBJ2-7
DNA: TGCAGCGTTGAATTCGGGGACAGGGGGACCTACGAGCAGTACTTC
CDR3: CSVEFGDRGTYEQYF

D: TRBD1
size: .
V: TRBV5-1
length: 14
J: TRBJ2-5
DNA: TGCGCCAGCAGCCTAGGACAGGGCCAGAAGACCCAGTACTTC
CDR3: CASSLGQGQKTQYF